The 20 T cell receptor beta chains reported below all come from one sample, sequenced in a study of shared clonotypes between healthy human individuals. TCRdb's table, derived via immunoSEQ multiplex PCR, lists solely in-frame clones and lacks some. The repertoire consists of under 1,900,000 clones, with about 98.5% occurring once and the leading ten covering 0.36%. Sequencing input: naive CD4+ T cells sorted from blood. Subset indicated: CD45RA+ positively selected. The receptors derive from a man aged 25 to 40 in good health.

The V gene is TRBV7-2, the J gene TRBJ2-7; D is perhaps TRBD1 (5 bases). V lost 7 bases and J lost 1, with 11 bases in between. The CDR3 has 13 residues. Germline V gives CDR1 SGHTA, CDR2 FQGNSA. The DNA of the CDR3 is TGTGCCAGCACCGAGACAGTATCCTACGAGCAGTACTTC. It encodes CASTETVSYEQYF. The full variable domain, in which reference TRBV7-2 and TRBJ2-7 provide the parts outside the CDR3, is GAGVSQSPSNKVTEKGKDVELRCDPISGHTALYWYRQSLGQGLEFLIYFQGNSAPDKSGLPSDRFSAERTGGSVSTLTIQRTQQEDSAVYLCASTETVSYEQYFGPGTRLTVT.

This clone was detected only once. The same CDR3 is also encoded by other DNA sequences in this sample. The rearrangement links TRBV18 to TRBJ2-1, with 12 bases fitting TRBD2. The germline gives CDR1 KGHSH, CDR2 LQKENI. The CDR3 is 16 residues long. V gave up 0 bases and J gave up 3 bases; unmatched junction bases: 0. CDR3 region: CASSPPGLAGYNEQFF. CDR3 bases: TGTGCCAGCTCACCACCGGGACTAGCGGGCTACAATGAGCAGTTCTTC.

The CDR3 protein is CASSVSGRRNEQYF. As DNA, the CDR3 is TGCGCCAGCAGTGTGAGCGGGAGAAGAAACGAGCAGTACTTC. The rearrangement joins TRBV10-2 to TRBJ2-7, with 8 bases that match TRBD2. With 4 bases clipped from V and 5 bases from J, the junction kept 7 bases outside the gene matches. The germline V gene has CDR1 WSHSY and CDR2 SAAADI. CDR3 length equals 14 residues.

The rearrangement links TRBV6-5 to TRBJ2-7, with D possibly TRBD1 on 5 matching bases. Trimming stripped 4 bases from V and 7 bases from J, with 8 bases between. Germline CDR1 and CDR2: MNHEY and SVGAGI. This CDR3 comprises 11 residues. CDR3 in DNA: TGTGCCAGCAGTTGGGGCGGAGAGCAGTACTTC. Translating it yields CASSWGGEQYF.

The J gene is TRBJ2-5, the V gene TRBV9, with 7 bases lining up with TRBD1. Germline CDR1 and CDR2: SGDLS and YYNGEE. There are 16 residues in the CDR3. Germline trimming cut 4 bases from V and 2 bases from J; bases unmatched to any gene: 11. As DNA, the CDR3 is TGTGCCAGCAGCAAGAAAGGGACAGCAAATCAAGAGACCCAGTACTTC. As protein: CASSKKGTANQETQYF.

The chain has TRBV7-2 and TRBJ2-5, with D possibly matching TRBD2 (5 bases). CDR3 length: 13 amino acids. The V end lost 7 bases, the J end lost 7 bases, and 16 bases lay between the germline ends. CDR1 is SGHTA and CDR2 is FQGNSA in the germline V gene. The CDR3 sequence: CASITRRWGTQYF. The CDR3 DNA reads TGTGCCAGCATCACAAGGAGGTGGGGGACCCAGTACTTC.

The rearrangement uses TRBV5-1 and TRBJ2-1; perhaps TRBD2 as D (5 bases). Trimming removed 0 bases at V and 1 base at J, with 11 bases between. CDR1 SGHRS and CDR2 YFSETQ come from the germline V gene. This CDR3 has 16 residues. In DNA, the CDR3 is TGCGCCAGCAGCTTGGCCGAGCGGAGTTCCTACAATGAGCAGTTCTTC. This encodes CASSLAERSSYNEQFF.

V gene TRBV5-1 combines with J gene TRBJ2-3; 8 bases match TRBD2. With V trimmed by 2 bases and J by 4 bases, 12 bases remained unmatched. This CDR3 spans 17 amino acids. CDR1 is SGHRS and CDR2 is YFSETQ in the germline V gene. The CDR3 nucleotides read TGCGCCAGCAGCTTAGACTTGGTAGCGGGAATCCCAGATACGCAGTATTTT. Translated: CASSLDLVAGIPDTQYF.

This chain connects TRBV27 to TRBJ2-1; possibly TRBD1 or TRBD2 for D (5 bases each). The CDR3 is 15 residues long. The V gene's germline CDR1 is MNHEY and CDR2 SMNVEV (reference sequence). The V end lost 1 base, the J end lost 6 bases, and 13 bases lay between the germline ends. The CDR3 spells CASSLFGTPANEQFF. The DNA of the CDR3 is TGTGCCAGCAGTTTATTCGGGACCCCAGCCAATGAGCAGTTCTTC.

The CDR3 is CASSAQGWTYEQYF. CDR3 DNA sequence: TGCGCCAGCAGCGCTCAGGGTTGGACCTACGAGCAGTACTTC. This sequence joins TRBV5-1 and TRBJ2-7; D is perhaps TRBD1 (5 bases). The length of the CDR3 is 14 residues. Between the trimmed V and J ends, which lost 4 bases and 2 bases, there was a span of 13 bases. The germline CDR1 and CDR2 sequences are SGHRS and YFSETQ.

The chain carries TRBV6-5 and TRBJ1-2; possibly TRBD1 for D (5 bases). The CDR3 totals 14 residues. Germline CDR1 reads MNHEY; CDR2 reads SVGAGI. Trimming cost V 2 bases and J 8 bases, with 15 bases left between them. In DNA, the CDR3 is TGTGCCAGCAGTTACGGGGCCAGCCTTTCAGGCTACACCTTC. Its translation: CASSYGASLSGYTF.

The chain uses TRBV28 and TRBJ2-7, with 7 bases identical to TRBD2. V lost 3 bases to trimming and J lost 4 bases; unmatched junction nucleotides: 9. This CDR3 has 15 amino acids. CDR1 MDHEN and CDR2 SYDVKM come from the germline V gene. CDR3 sequence: CASSFLTGGKYEQYF. The CDR3 region has the DNA TGTGCCAGCAGTTTTTTGACGGGAGGAAAATACGAGCAGTACTTC.

The gene calls are TRBV7-3 and TRBJ2-3, with TRBD1 matching over 7 bases. CDR1 and CDR2 (germline): SGHTA, FQGTGA. The trim removed 4 bases at V and 4 bases at J, leaving 5 bases unmatched. The CDR3 length is 14 residues. CDR3 amino acids: CASSSLGQSDTQYF. The CDR3 DNA reads TGTGCCAGCAGCTCCCTGGGACAGTCAGATACGCAGTATTTT.

This chain links TRBV19 with TRBJ2-7; a possible D gene is TRBD1 (5 bases). CDR1 and CDR2 from the germline V gene are LNHDA and SQIVND (reference sequence). The CDR3 contains 13 residues. Deletions cut 10 bases from V and 5 bases from J, with 18 bases between. The CDR3 spells CAISRSRADEQYF. The CDR3 DNA reads TGTGCCATTTCCCGCTCCAGGGCCGACGAGCAGTACTTC.

This chain links TRBV19 with TRBJ2-6; 7 positions match TRBD1. The CDR3 sequence is 19 residues long. Germline CDR1 LNHDA, CDR2 SQIVND (reference sequence). J lost 3 bases, V lost 4 bases, and 15 bases had no gene match. The CDR3 sequence is CASSRYPGQLADGANVLTF. The CDR3 bases are TGTGCCAGTAGTAGGTACCCGGGACAGCTCGCCGATGGGGCCAACGTCCTGACTTTC.

V and J are TRBV5-1 and TRBJ2-1; 11 bases agree with TRBD2. Germline V gene sequence: CDR1 SGHRS, CDR2 YFSETQ. This CDR3 comprises 19 residues. J was trimmed by 8 bases and V by 3 bases; bases with no gene match: 19. The CDR3, as DNA: TGCGCCAGCAGCTCCGGGACTAGCGGTCGGTTAACACCTGGGGATGAGCAGTTCTTC. This sequence encodes CASSSGTSGRLTPGDEQFF.

This chain connects TRBV9 to TRBJ2-1; 7 bases line up with TRBD2. The germline CDR1 and CDR2 sequences are SGDLS and YYNGEE. V shed 4 bases and J 8 bases; nucleotides not matched to a gene: 12. The CDR3 covers 15 residues. The CDR3 region has the DNA TGTGCCAGCAGCCCTCGACCGGGACTAAAGGATGAGCAGTTCTTC. It is translated as CASSPRPGLKDEQFF.

The J gene is TRBJ2-5, the V gene TRBV4-3; D unresolved. This CDR3 spans 13 amino acids. The germline V gene has CDR1 LGHNA and CDR2 YSLEER. Trimming removed 4 bases from V and 5 bases from J, with 11 bases in between. DNA for the CDR3: TGCGCCAGCAGCCGAACCTCCAGGGAGACCCAGTACTTC. Translated: CASSRTSRETQYF.

The chain is built from TRBV20-1 and TRBJ2-1, with D tentatively TRBD2 (6 bases). CDR1 and CDR2 from the germline V gene are DFQATT and SNEGSKA (reference sequence). Trimming shortened V by 6 bases and J by 8 bases, and 11 bases separated the two germline ends. This CDR3 region has 11 residues. CDR3: CSAGTLDEQFF. The CDR3, as DNA: TGCAGTGCGGGGACTTTAGATGAGCAGTTCTTC.

The rearrangement joins TRBV19 to TRBJ1-1; 7 nucleotides match TRBD1. Germline V CDR1 and CDR2: LNHDA, SQIVND (reference sequence). CDR3 size: 13 residues. The junction had 5 bases not matched to a gene; V was cut back by 4 bases and J by 6 bases. DNA for the CDR3: TGTGCCAGTAGTACCCACAGGGGCGCTGAAGCTTTCTTT. It is translated as CASSTHRGAEAFF.